Listed below are T cell receptor beta chains from one sample, sequenced in a study of T cell responses to AZD1222 COVID-19 vaccine. TCRdb's copy holds only in-frame clones and misses some; the assay was immunoSEQ multiplex PCR. The sample includes around 180,000 clones, about 91% seen only once; the top ten take 0.4% to 0.5%. The sequences come from peripheral blood, collected on day 0 of AZD1222 vaccination. The receptors were gathered from an adult in good health. Each CDR3 is given with its conserved first and last residue. Fields, in order: CDR3 DNA, CDR3 protein, clone size, D gene, J gene, V gene. D genes are given only for firm matches. Clone size is not always given. Where it is, it says once, few, many or a class for expanded clones.

CDR3nt: TGTGCCAGCAGTTACTCCGACAGGCCCACTGTCTATGGCTACACCTTC
CDR3aa: CASSYSDRPTVYGYTF
abundance: -
d_gene: -
j_gene: TRBJ1-2
v_gene: TRBV6-6

CDR3nt: TGTGCCAGCAGCTTAGGGTACGGGGACACTACCTACGAGCAGTACTTC
CDR3aa: CASSLGYGDTTYEQYF
abundance: -
d_gene: -
j_gene: TRBJ2-7
v_gene: TRBV11-2

CDR3nt: TGTGCCAGTACTGAGAATTTGAGCAATCAGCCCCAGCATTTT
CDR3aa: CASTENLSNQPQHF
abundance: -
d_gene: -
j_gene: TRBJ1-5
v_gene: TRBV19

CDR3nt: TGTGCCAGCAGCCCTCTCCAGGGCTCCTATAATTCACCCCTCCACTTT
CDR3aa: CASSPLQGSYNSPLHF
abundance: -
d_gene: -
j_gene: TRBJ1-6
v_gene: TRBV7-9

CDR3nt: TGTGCCAGCAGTGAAGTGGGGGCCCCCACCGATACGCAGTATTTT
CDR3aa: CASSEVGAPTDTQYF
abundance: -
d_gene: -
j_gene: TRBJ2-3
v_gene: TRBV6-1

CDR3nt: TGTGCCAGTAGTATACTAGCGGTCAGCACAGATACGCAGTATTTT
CDR3aa: CASSILAVSTDTQYF
abundance: few
d_gene: TRBD2
j_gene: TRBJ2-3
v_gene: TRBV19

CDR3nt: TGTGCCACCAGTCGGGACAGGGGAGGTAGCACAGATACGCAGTATTTT
CDR3aa: CATSRDRGGSTDTQYF
abundance: -
d_gene: TRBD1
j_gene: TRBJ2-3
v_gene: TRBV24-1

CDR3nt: TGTGCCAGCAGCTTAGTGCAGGGCGACATCTATGGCTACACCTTC
CDR3aa: CASSLVQGDIYGYTF
abundance: -
d_gene: -
j_gene: TRBJ1-2
v_gene: TRBV7-3

CDR3nt: TGTGCCAGCAGCTTGAGGACCACGCGGGAAAAACTGTTTTTT
CDR3aa: CASSLRTTREKLFF
abundance: -
d_gene: -
j_gene: TRBJ1-4
v_gene: TRBV11-2

CDR3nt: TGTGCCAGCACCACGACAGGGTCCTACAATGAGCAGTTCTTC
CDR3aa: CASTTTGSYNEQFF
abundance: -
d_gene: TRBD1
j_gene: TRBJ2-1
v_gene: TRBV27

CDR3nt: TGTGCCAGCAGTGACGGCGGGGGAGATGAGCAGTTCTTC
CDR3aa: CASSDGGGDEQFF
abundance: -
d_gene: TRBD2
j_gene: TRBJ2-1
v_gene: TRBV6-4

CDR3nt: TGTGCCAGCAGTTCCCCCGGCCAGGGAGCTTTCTTT
CDR3aa: CASSSPGQGAFF
abundance: -
d_gene: -
j_gene: TRBJ1-1
v_gene: TRBV6-6

CDR3nt: TGTGCCTGGAAGGCCCAAGAGACCCAGTACTTC
CDR3aa: CAWKAQETQYF
abundance: -
d_gene: -
j_gene: TRBJ2-5
v_gene: TRBV30

CDR3nt: TGTGCCAGCAGCTTAGAGGGGACAGTTAGCAATCAGCCCCAGCATTTT
CDR3aa: CASSLEGTVSNQPQHF
abundance: -
d_gene: TRBD1
j_gene: TRBJ1-5
v_gene: TRBV7-2

CDR3nt: TGTGCCATAAGGCAGGGGGCCTACGAGCAGTACTTC
CDR3aa: CAIRQGAYEQYF
abundance: once
d_gene: TRBD1
j_gene: TRBJ2-7
v_gene: TRBV7-9

CDR3nt: TGTGCCAGTAGTCCCGGGACAGGGGCCTACGAGCAGTACTTC
CDR3aa: CASSPGTGAYEQYF
abundance: -
d_gene: TRBD1
j_gene: TRBJ2-7
v_gene: TRBV19

CDR3nt: TGTGCCAGCAGCGTAGGTACAGGGCTGGACGAGCAGTACTTC
CDR3aa: CASSVGTGLDEQYF
abundance: once
d_gene: -
j_gene: TRBJ2-7
v_gene: TRBV9

CDR3nt: TGTGCCAGCTACGGGGGATATGTCACAGATACGCAGTATTTT
CDR3aa: CASYGGYVTDTQYF
abundance: -
d_gene: -
j_gene: TRBJ2-3
v_gene: TRBV2

CDR3nt: TGTGCCAGCAGCCCCGGCCTTGGGGCAGGGATCGCGGAGACCCAGTACTTC
CDR3aa: CASSPGLGAGIAETQYF
abundance: -
d_gene: -
j_gene: TRBJ2-5
v_gene: TRBV7-9

CDR3nt: TGTGCCAGCAGTTTAGTTAGAAATTCACCCCTCCACTTT
CDR3aa: CASSLVRNSPLHF
abundance: -
d_gene: -
j_gene: TRBJ1-6
v_gene: TRBV12-3/TRBV12-4

CDR3nt: TGTGCCATCAGTGATGGTAGCAGAGGGATCCAAGAGACCCAGTACTTC
CDR3aa: CAISDGSRGIQETQYF
abundance: -
d_gene: -
j_gene: TRBJ2-5
v_gene: TRBV10-3

CDR3nt: TGTGCCAGCAGCCCCCTGGGGGGAAATCAGCCCCAGCATTTT
CDR3aa: CASSPLGGNQPQHF
abundance: -
d_gene: -
j_gene: TRBJ1-5
v_gene: TRBV7-2

CDR3nt: TGCAGTGCCTTAGGGCAGTACTTC
CDR3aa: CSALGQYF
abundance: -
d_gene: -
j_gene: TRBJ2-7
v_gene: TRBV20-1

CDR3nt: TGTGCCAGCAGCCCGAGACGGAATAATTCACCCCTCCACTTT
CDR3aa: CASSPRRNNSPLHF
abundance: -
d_gene: -
j_gene: TRBJ1-6
v_gene: TRBV11-2

CDR3nt: TGTGCCAGCAGCCGGGGCACTGAAGCTTTCTTT
CDR3aa: CASSRGTEAFF
abundance: -
d_gene: -
j_gene: TRBJ1-1
v_gene: TRBV27

CDR3nt: TGTGCCAGCAGACCACTCCGACAGGGGACCTATGGCTACACCTTC
CDR3aa: CASRPLRQGTYGYTF
abundance: -
d_gene: TRBD1
j_gene: TRBJ1-2
v_gene: TRBV6-5

CDR3nt: TGTGCCAGCAGCTTGGAGGCAGGGATGAATTCACCCCTCCACTTT
CDR3aa: CASSLEAGMNSPLHF
abundance: few
d_gene: -
j_gene: TRBJ1-6
v_gene: TRBV5-4

CDR3nt: TGTGCCAGCAGCCTCACGGAGGGGCAAGGGGGATACGAGCAGTACTTC
CDR3aa: CASSLTEGQGGYEQYF
abundance: -
d_gene: -
j_gene: TRBJ2-7
v_gene: TRBV7-2